The present T cell receptor beta chain was sequenced within a study of identical twins (TCRdb year 2016). Notes on the research overall: The study deep-sequenced TCR alpha and beta repertoires from monozygotic twins, unrelated adults of various ages and cord blood to test whether fetal clonotypes persist. To rule out contamination, replicate twin experiments were performed at different times with different library preparation protocols.

All donors were healthy Caucasians. The twin cohort consisted of three pairs of female monozygotic twins, all aged roughly 18 to 29 years. Peripheral blood mononuclear cells were the source from which RNA for the TCR libraries was isolated. This clonotype was observed a few times. Its antigen is still unknown. One base away there is no much larger clone; base qualities are not given. The protocol used for the library was 5' RACE. These reads were obtained on an Illumina HiSeq 2000. A universal primer binding site was introduced by template switching, and a unique molecular identifier was present in the final cDNA, enabling accurate counting of TCR cDNA molecules. First-strand cDNA for TCR alpha and beta chains was synthesized from specific primers in the conserved constant-segment region. To control for contamination, each cDNA library was double barcoded with a SMART-Mk sample barcode plus Illumina barcodes. Two successive PCR steps introduced TruSeq adapter sequences along with Illumina sample barcodes. The TCR alpha and beta cDNA libraries were sequenced on the Illumina HiSeq platform using custom primers. Per the original workflow: Raw reads were processed with MiGEC to extract unique molecular identifiers, and MiXCR was used to determine CDR3 positions. For each individual, recombination models were inferred using an EM algorithm with the repgenHMM and IGoR tools. The tcR package in R was used for shared clonotype analysis, with sharing normalized by the product of cloneset sizes. Out-of-frame nonproductive sequences were analyzed to study raw recombination free of thymic and clonal selection effects. In-frame beta chains were kept once TCRdb had trimmed the public reads at Q25 with fastp and called clones with MiXCR. Merged by CDR3 protein, the rows form single entries marked with the most common genes and DNA. These V and J calls originate from TCRdb's pipeline instead of the authors' own analysis. For this sample there are hundreds of thousands of distinct CDR3 sequences; approximately 13% appear just once. The top ten constitute around 1.6% of the sample.

In the germline V gene, CDR1 corresponds to SGHTA and CDR2 to FQGTGA. The CDR3, cysteine through phenylalanine, is 17 amino acids long. The only DNA kept is the CDR3, 51 bases in frame from the first base. For this chain, trimming is 0 bases at the V end and 2 bases at the J end, and the number of junction bases without a gene match is 5. General conclusions and limits of the study: Compared with coincidental sharing between unrelated individuals, out-of-frame TCR alpha sequences shared between twins had an excess of sequences with low generation probability. In monozygotic twins, recombination models systematically underestimated out-of-frame TCR alpha sharing, but the models matched the sharing seen between unrelated individuals. Zero-insertion analyses could be partly confounded by invariant T cells such as MAIT and iNKT, though diverse VJ usage argued against such confounding for most clonotypes. A weaker excess of twin sharing was found in beta out-of-frame sequences because the signal-to-noise ratio was lowered by fewer shared sequences. Fewer insertions were carried by abundant cord blood beta clonotypes, a similar but weaker trend appeared in young adult naive repertoires, and no such trend appeared in memory repertoires. Because the same donors could not be followed over many years, the conclusions relied on cross-sectional statistical analysis.

The same sample was also used in a study of yellow fever vaccine responses in identical twins. As that second study puts it: The T cell response to vaccination in identical twins was reported by the authors to appear partly convergent and partly personalized. Focusing on identical twins, the study followed the T cell clones that responded to the vaccine, and did so with precision.

Sequences were obtained from PBMCs. Recombination connected TRBV7-3 to TRBJ2-2, with 8 middle bases fitting TRBD2. The sequence came from a woman aged 18 to 35 in good health. Read as DNA, the sequence is TGTGCCAGCAGCTTAACGAAAGTAGCGGGAAACACCGGGGAGCTGTTTTTT. Its product reads: CASSLTKVAGNTGELFF.